This T cell receptor beta chain comes out of a study of control samples from healthy donors and cancer patients. The length of the CDR3 is 14 residues. The germline gives CDR1 LGHDT, CDR2 YNNKEL (reference sequence). V was cut by 0 bases and J by 5 bases, with 10 bases left in between. Assay used: immunoSEQ multiplex PCR; TCRdb lists only in-frame clones, some missing. The table has 80,000 to 100,000 clones, around 88% seen once. The sequence came from a man aged 25-45 years in good health. The V and J genes are TRBV3-1 (or the pseudogene TRBV3-2) and TRBJ2-5; D is perhaps TRBD1 (5 bases). Material for sequencing was blood. The CDR3 DNA sequence: TGTGCCAGCAGCCAAGATAGGGGCTTGGAGACCCAGTACTTC. It translates to CASSQDRGLETQYF.